The clone carrying this T cell receptor (beta chain) was observed many times. What it binds is unknown. The data were obtained in a study of Graves' ophthalmopathy and Graves' hyperthyroidism. Study-wide context: Stable hyperthyroidism referred to disease that showed no ophthalmopathy within 18 months of follow-up. Overall study findings and caveats: Classification of ophthalmopathy versus stable hyperthyroidism by a 13-signature model yielded around 90% sensitivity and roughly 80% specificity. Blood repertoires reportedly contained most expanded thyroid clonotypes above 0.001 frequency.

Researchers took RNA transcripts and amplified TCR beta CDR3 regions from them. First-round RT-PCR with HTBI primers preceded a second-round multiplex PCR. TCRdb ran MiXCR on the multiplex PCR reads and lists one entry per CDR3 protein. Altogether approximately 540,000 distinct CDR3 sequences are present, about 35% being singletons, with the ten largest covering about 4.6%. Patients were excluded if they had other autoimmune diseases or uncontrolled infections, and likewise if pregnancy or lactation applied. The CDR3 totals 15 residues. Trimming took 1 base from V and 8 from J, leaving 12 bases between them. CDR1 is SEHNR and CDR2 is FQNEAQ in the germline V gene (reference sequence).

The TCR comes from an adult man with Graves' hyperthyroidism. Sequencing was performed on peripheral blood or thyroid tissue (not recorded which). This sequence joins TRBV7-9 and TRBJ1-6; no clear D. CDR3 nucleotide sequence: TGTGCCAGCAGCTTAGAAGGCGCCCTTGATTCACCCCTCCACTTT. It codes for CASSLEGALDSPLHF.